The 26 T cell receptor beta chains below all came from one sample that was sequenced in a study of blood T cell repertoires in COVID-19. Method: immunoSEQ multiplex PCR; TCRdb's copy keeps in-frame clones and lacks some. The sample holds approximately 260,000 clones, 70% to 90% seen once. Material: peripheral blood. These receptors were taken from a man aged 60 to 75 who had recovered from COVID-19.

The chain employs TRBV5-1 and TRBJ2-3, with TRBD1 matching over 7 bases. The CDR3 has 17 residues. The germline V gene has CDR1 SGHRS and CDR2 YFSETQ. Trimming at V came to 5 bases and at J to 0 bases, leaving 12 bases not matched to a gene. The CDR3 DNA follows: TGCGCCAGCAGAAAGGAACAGGGGAGAACTAGCACAGATACGCAGTATTTT. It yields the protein CASRKEQGRTSTDTQYF. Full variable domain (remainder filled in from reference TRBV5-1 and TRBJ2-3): KAGVTQTPRYLIKTRGQQVTLSCSPISGHRSVSWYQQTPGQGLQFLFEYFSETQRNKGNFPGRFSGRQFSNSRSEMNVSTLELGDSALYLCASRKEQGRTSTDTQYFGPGTRLTVL.

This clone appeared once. The CDR3 coding sequence is TGCAGCGTCGGGTGGGAGGGTACGCAGTACTTC. It yields the protein CSVGWEGTQYF. The chain is built from TRBV29-1 and TRBJ2-7; TRBD2 agrees at 7 bases. With 6 bases clipped from V and 9 bases from J, the junction kept 8 bases outside the gene matches. Germline values: CDR1 SQVTM, CDR2 ANQGSEA. The CDR3 runs 11 residues.

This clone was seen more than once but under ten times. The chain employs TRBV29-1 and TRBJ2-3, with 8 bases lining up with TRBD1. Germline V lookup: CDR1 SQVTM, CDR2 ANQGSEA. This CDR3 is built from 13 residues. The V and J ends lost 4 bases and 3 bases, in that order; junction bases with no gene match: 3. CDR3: CSVGTGQTDTQYF. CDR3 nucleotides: TGCAGCGTTGGGACAGGGCAGACAGATACGCAGTATTTT.

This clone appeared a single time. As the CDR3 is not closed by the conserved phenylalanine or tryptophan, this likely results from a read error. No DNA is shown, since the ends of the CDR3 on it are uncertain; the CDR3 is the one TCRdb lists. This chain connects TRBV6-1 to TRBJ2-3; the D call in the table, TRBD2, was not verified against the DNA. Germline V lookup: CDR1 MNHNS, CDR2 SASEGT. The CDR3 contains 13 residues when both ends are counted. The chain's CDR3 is CASSEMSSGGAGV.

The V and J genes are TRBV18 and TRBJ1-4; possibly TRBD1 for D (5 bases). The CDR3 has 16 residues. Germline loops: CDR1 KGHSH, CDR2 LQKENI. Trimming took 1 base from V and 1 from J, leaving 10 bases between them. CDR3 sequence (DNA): TGTGCCAGCTCACCACTCCAGGGCCAAACTAATGAAAAACTGTTTTTT. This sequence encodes CASSPLQGQTNEKLFF.

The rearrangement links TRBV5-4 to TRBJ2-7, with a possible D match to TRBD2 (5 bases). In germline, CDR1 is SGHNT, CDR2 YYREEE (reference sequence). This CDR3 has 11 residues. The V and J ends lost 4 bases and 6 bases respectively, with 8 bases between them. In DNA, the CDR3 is TGTGCCAGCAGCCATGAGGGCGAGCAGTACTTC. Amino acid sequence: CASSHEGEQYF.

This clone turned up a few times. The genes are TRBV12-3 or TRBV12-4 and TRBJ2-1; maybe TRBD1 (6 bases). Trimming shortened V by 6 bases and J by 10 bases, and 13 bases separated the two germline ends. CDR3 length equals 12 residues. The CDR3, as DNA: TGTGCCAGCAGCAGACAGGACTTCGAGCAGTTCTTC. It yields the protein CASSRQDFEQFF.

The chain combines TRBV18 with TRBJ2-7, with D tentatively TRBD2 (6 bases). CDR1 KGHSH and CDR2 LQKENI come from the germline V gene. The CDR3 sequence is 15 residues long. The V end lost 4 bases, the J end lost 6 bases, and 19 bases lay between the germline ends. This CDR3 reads CASSLSAGSRGEQYF. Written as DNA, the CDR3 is TGTGCCAGCTCACTTTCCGCCGGGAGCCGGGGCGAGCAGTACTTC. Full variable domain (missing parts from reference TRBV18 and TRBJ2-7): NAGVMQNPRHLVRRRGQEARLRCSPMKGHSHVYWYRQLPEEGLKFMVYLQKENIIDESGMPKERFSAEFPKEGPSILRIQQVVRGDSAAYFCASSLSAGSRGEQYFGPGTRLTVT.

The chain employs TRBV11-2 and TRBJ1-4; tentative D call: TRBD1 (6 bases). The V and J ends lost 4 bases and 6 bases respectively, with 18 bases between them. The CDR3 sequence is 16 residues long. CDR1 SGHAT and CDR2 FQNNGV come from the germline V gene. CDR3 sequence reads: CASSSGPPGVHEKLFF. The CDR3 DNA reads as TGTGCCAGCAGCTCAGGTCCCCCAGGGGTACATGAAAAACTGTTTTTT.

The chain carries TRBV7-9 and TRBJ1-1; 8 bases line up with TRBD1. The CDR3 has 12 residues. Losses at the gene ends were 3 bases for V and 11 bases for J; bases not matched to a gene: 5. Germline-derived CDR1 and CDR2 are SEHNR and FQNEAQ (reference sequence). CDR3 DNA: TGTGCCAGCAGCTTTCGGGACAGGAGCGCTTTCTTT. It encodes CASSFRDRSAFF.

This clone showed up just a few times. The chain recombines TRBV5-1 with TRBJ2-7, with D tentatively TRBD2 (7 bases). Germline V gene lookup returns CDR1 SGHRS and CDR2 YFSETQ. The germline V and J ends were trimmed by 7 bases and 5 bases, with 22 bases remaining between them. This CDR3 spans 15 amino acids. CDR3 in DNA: TGCGCCAGCCAAGAGAGCGGGACATCGTCCCACGAGCAGTACTTC. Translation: CASQESGTSSHEQYF.

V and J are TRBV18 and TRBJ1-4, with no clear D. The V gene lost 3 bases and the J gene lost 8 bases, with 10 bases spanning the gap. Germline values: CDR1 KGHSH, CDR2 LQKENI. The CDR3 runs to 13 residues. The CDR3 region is CASSPRGGEKLFF. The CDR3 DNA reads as TGTGCCAGCTCACCCCGTGGCGGAGAAAAACTGTTTTTT. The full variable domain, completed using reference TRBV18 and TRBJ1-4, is NAGVMQNPRHLVRRRGQEARLRCSPMKGHSHVYWYRQLPEEGLKFMVYLQKENIIDESGMPKERFSAEFPKEGPSILRIQQVVRGDSAAYFCASSPRGGEKLFFGSGTQLSVL.

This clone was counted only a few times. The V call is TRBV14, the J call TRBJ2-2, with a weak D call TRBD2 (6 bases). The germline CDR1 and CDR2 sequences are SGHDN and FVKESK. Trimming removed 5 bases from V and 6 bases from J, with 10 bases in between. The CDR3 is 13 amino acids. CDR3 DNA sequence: TGTGCCAGCAGCACACGACTAGCCGGGGAGCTGTTTTTT. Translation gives CASSTRLAGELFF. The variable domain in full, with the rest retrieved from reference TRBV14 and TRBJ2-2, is EAGVTQFPSHSVIEKGQTVTLRCDPISGHDNLYWYRRVMGKEIKFLLHFVKESKQDESGMPNNRFLAERTGGTYSTLKVQPAELEDSGVYFCASSTRLAGELFFGEGSRLTVL.

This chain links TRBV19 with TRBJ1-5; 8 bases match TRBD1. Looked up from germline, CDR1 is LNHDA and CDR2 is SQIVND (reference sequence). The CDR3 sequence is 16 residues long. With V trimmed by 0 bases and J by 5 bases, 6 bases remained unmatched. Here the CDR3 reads CASSIDGRGRYQPQHF. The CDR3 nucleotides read TGTGCCAGTAGTATAGATGGCAGGGGGCGGTATCAGCCCCAGCATTTT. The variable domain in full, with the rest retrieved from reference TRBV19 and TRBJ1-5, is DGGITQSPKYLFRKEGQNVTLSCEQNLNHDAMYWYRQDPGQGLRLIYYSQIVNDFQKGDIAEGYSVSREKKESFPLTVTSAQKNPTAFYLCASSIDGRGRYQPQHFGDGTRLSIL.

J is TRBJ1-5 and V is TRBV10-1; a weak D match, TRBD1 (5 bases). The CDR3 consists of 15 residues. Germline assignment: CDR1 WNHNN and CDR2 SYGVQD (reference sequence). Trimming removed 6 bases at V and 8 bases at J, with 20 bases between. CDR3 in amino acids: CASSPGGPGGKPQHF. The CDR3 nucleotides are TGCGCCAGCAGCCCTGGGGGTCCCGGGGGGAAGCCCCAGCATTTT.

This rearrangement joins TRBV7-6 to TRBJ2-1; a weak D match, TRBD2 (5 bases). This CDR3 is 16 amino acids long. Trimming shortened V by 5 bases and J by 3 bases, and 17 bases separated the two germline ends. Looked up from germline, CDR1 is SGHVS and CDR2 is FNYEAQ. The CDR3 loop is CASSHQAGGFYNEQFF. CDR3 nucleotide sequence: TGTGCCAGCAGCCATCAGGCAGGAGGTTTCTACAATGAGCAGTTCTTC.

The CDR3 region is CASSRTSGQETQYF. The CDR3 nucleotides read TGTGCCAGCAGTCGGACTAGCGGCCAAGAGACCCAGTACTTC. J is TRBJ2-5 and V is TRBV28; 10 bases fit TRBD2. This CDR3 comprises 14 residues. CDR1 is MDHEN, CDR2 SYDVKM, per germline. The junction had 1 base not matched to a gene; V was cut back by 5 bases and J by 1 base.

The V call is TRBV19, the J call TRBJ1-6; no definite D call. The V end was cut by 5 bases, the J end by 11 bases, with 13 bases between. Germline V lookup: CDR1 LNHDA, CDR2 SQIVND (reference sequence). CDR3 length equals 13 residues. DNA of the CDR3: TGTGCCAGTAGTCCGGCCAGCGTAGCACCCCTCCACTTT. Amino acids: CASSPASVAPLHF.

The CDR3 here is CASSFGTSGNTGELFF. CDR3 nucleotides: TGTGCCAGCAGCTTTGGGACTAGCGGGAACACCGGGGAGCTGTTTTTT. The chain combines TRBV5-4 with TRBJ2-2, with 11 bases aligning to TRBD2. V gave up 2 bases and J gave up 1 base; unmatched junction bases: 1. The germline CDR1 and CDR2 sequences are SGHNT and YYREEE (reference sequence). CDR3 length equals 16 residues.

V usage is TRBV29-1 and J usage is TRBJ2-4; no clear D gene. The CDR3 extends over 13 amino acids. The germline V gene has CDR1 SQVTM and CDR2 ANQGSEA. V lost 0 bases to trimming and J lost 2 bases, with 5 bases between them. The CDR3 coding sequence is TGCAGCGTTGAAGAACAACCCAAAAACATTCAGTACTTC. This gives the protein CSVEEQPKNIQYF.

In DNA, the CDR3 is TGCGCCAGCAGCTTGGAGGGACAGGGGTTTAATGAGCAGTTCTTC. Protein: CASSLEGQGFNEQFF. V gene TRBV5-1 combines with J gene TRBJ2-1; TRBD1 aligns across 10 bases. This CDR3 has 15 residues. The V gene end was trimmed by 0 bases and the J gene end by 7 bases; junction bases not matched to a gene: 4. Germline CDR1 SGHRS, CDR2 YFSETQ.

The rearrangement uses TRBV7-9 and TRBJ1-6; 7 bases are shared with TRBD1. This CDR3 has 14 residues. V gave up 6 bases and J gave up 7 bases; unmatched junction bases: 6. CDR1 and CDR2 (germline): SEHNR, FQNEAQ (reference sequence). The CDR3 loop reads CASRRQGENSPLHF. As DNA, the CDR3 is TGTGCCAGCAGAAGACAGGGAGAGAATTCACCCCTCCACTTT.

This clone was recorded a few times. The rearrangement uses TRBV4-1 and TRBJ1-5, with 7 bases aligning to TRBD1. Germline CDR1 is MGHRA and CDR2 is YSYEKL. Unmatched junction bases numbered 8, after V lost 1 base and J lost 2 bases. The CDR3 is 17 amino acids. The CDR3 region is CASSQALGGSGNQPQHF. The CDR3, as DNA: TGCGCCAGCAGCCAAGCACTAGGGGGCTCAGGCAATCAGCCCCAGCATTTT.

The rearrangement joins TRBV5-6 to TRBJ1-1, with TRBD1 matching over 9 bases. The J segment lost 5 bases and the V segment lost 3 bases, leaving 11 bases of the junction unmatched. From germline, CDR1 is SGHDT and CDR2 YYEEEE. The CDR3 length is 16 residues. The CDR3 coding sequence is TGTGCCAGCAGCTCCGGGACAGGGTATGTGAGGACTGAAGCTTTCTTT. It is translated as CASSSGTGYVRTEAFF.

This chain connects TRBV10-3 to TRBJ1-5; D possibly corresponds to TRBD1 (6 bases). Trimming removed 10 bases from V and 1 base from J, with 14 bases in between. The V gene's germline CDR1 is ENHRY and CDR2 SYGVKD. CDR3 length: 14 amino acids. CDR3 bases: TGTGCCACCGACAGGCAGGGGAGCAATCAGCCCCAGCATTTT. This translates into CATDRQGSNQPQHF.

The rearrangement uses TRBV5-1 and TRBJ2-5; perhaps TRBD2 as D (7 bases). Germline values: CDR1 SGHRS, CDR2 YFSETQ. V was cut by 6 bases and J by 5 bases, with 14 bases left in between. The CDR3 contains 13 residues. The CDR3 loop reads CASTAGGRETQYF. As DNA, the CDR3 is TGCGCCAGCACAGCCGGGGGGCGCGAGACCCAGTACTTC.